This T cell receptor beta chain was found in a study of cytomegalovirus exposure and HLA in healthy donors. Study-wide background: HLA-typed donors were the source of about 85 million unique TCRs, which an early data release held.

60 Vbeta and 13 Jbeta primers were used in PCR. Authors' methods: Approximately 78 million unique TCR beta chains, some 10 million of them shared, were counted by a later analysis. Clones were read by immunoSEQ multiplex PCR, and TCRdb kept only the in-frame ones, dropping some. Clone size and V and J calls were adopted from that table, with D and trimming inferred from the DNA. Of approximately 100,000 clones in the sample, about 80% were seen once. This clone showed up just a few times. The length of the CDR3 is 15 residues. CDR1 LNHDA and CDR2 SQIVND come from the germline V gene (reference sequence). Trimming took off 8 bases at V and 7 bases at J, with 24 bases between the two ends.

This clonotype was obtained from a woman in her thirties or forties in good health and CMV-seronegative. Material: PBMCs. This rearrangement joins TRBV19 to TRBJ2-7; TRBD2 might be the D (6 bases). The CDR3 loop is CASSRPSGGPGEQYF. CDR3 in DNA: TGTGCCAGTTCACGCCCAAGTGGAGGGCCGGGGGAGCAGTACTTC.